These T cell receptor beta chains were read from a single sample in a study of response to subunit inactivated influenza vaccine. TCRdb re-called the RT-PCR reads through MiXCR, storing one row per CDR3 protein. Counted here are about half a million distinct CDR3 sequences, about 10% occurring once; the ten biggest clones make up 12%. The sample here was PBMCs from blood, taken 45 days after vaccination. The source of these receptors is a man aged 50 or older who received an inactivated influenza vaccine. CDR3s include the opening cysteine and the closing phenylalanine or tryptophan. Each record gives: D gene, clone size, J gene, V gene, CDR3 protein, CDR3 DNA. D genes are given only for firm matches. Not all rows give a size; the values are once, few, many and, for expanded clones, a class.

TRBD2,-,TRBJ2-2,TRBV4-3,CASSQNGLAGYTGELFF,TGCGCCAGCAGCCAAAATGGGCTAGCGGGATACACCGGGGAGCTGTTTTTT
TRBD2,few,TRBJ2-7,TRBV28,CASSLSLAGNEQYF,TGTGCCAGCAGTTTAAGCCTAGCGGGTAACGAGCAGTACTTC
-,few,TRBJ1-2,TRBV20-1,CSAPSGPLGFNYGYTF,TGCAGTGCTCCATCCGGGCCGCTGGGTTTCAACTATGGCTACACCTTC
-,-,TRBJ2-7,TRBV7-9,CASSDRMSEQYF,TGTGCCAGCAGCGATCGCATGAGCGAGCAGTACTTC
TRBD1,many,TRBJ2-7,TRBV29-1,CSAGQSSYEQYF,TGCAGCGCGGGACAGAGCTCCTACGAGCAGTACTTC
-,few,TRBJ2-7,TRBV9,CASSVVSRLNYEQYF,TGTGCCAGCAGCGTAGTATCGCGGCTTAACTACGAGCAGTACTTC
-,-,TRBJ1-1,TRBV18,CASSRTKDRMNTEAFF,TGTGCCAGCTCACGAACCAAGGACAGAATGAACACTGAAGCTTTCTTT
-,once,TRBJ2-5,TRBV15,CATSRVQPGQETQYF,TGTGCCACCAGCAGAGTTCAGCCAGGCCAAGAGACCCAGTACTTC
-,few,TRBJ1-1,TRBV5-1,CASRLDSGNTEAFF,TGCGCCAGCAGGTTGGACAGCGGGAACACTGAAGCTTTCTTT
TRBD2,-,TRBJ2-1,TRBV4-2,CASSQETVAGVPVGEQFF,TGTGCCAGCAGCCAGGAGACGGTAGCGGGAGTGCCCGTGGGTGAGCAGTTCTTC
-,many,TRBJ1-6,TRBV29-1,CSVRTDEGSPLHF,TGCAGCGTACGGACAGATGAAGGTTCACCCCTCCACTTT
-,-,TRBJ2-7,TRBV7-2,CASSSLTTEPYEQYF,TGTGCCAGCAGCTCTTTAACGACAGAGCCCTACGAGCAGTACTTC
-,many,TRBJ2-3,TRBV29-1,CTDPGQRTDTQYF,TGTACCGATCCGGGGCAGCGCACAGATACGCAGTATTTT
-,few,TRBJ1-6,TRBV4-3,CASSQDSYRDSPLHF,TGCGCCAGCAGCCAAGATTCCTACCGGGATTCACCCCTCCACTTT
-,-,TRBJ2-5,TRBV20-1,CSARDRSVETQYF,TGCAGTGCTAGAGATAGATCGGTAGAGACCCAGTACTTC
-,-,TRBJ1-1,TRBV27,CASSLSGTGVMAFF,TGTGCCAGCAGTTTATCTGGGACGGGAGTGATGGCTTTCTTT
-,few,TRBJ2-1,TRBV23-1,CASSRLAVRSYNEQFF,TGCGCCAGCAGTCGGTTAGCAGTCCGCTCCTACAATGAGCAGTTCTTC
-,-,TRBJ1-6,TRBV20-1,CSAPGLGAGNSPLHF,TGCAGTGCCCCAGGCCTGGGGGCTGGAAATTCACCCCTCCACTTT
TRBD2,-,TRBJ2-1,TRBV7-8,CASSLVAGGPFPDNEQFF,TGTGCCAGCAGCTTAGTAGCGGGAGGGCCGTTCCCGGACAATGAGCAGTTCTTC
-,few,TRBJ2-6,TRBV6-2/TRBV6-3,CASSYPRILADSNVLTF,TGTGCCAGCAGTTACCCGCGGATACTTGCGGACAGCAACGTCCTGACTTTC
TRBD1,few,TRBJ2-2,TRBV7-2,CASRTGGLTGELFF,TGTGCCAGCAGGACAGGGGGGCTCACCGGGGAGCTGTTTTTT
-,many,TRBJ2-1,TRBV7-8,CASSYALNEQFF,TGTGCCAGCAGCTACGCGTTAAATGAGCAGTTCTTC
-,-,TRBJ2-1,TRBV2,CASSAIRGDAFF,TGTGCCAGCAGTGCTATTAGGGGGGACGCGTTCTTC
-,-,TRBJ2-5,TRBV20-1,CSASGSVVETQYF,TGCAGTGCTAGCGGGTCCGTTGTAGAGACCCAGTACTTC
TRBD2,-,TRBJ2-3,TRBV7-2,CASSLSGGAPDTQYF,TGTGCCAGCAGCCTAAGCGGGGGGGCCCCAGATACGCAGTATTTT
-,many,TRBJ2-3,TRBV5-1,CASALTRASTDTQYF,TGCGCCAGCGCTCTAACTAGAGCTAGCACAGATACGCAGTATTTT
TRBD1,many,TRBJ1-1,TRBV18,CASSPGQGNTEAFF,TGTGCCAGCAGTCCGGGACAGGGCAACACTGAAGCTTTCTTT
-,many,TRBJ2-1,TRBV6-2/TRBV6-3,CASTSSYNEQFF,TGTGCCAGCACGAGCTCCTACAATGAGCAGTTCTTC
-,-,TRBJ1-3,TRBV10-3,CAISSNTGSSGNTIYF,TGTGCCATCAGTAGTAATACCGGGAGCTCTGGAAACACCATATATTTT
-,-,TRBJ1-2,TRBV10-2,CASTRGGPRSYGYTF,TGCGCCAGCACGCGGGGGGGGCCCCGTTCCTATGGCTACACCTTC
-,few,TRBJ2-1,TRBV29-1,CSVAGRGRNEQFF,TGCAGCGTTGCAGGCAGGGGTCGCAATGAGCAGTTCTTC
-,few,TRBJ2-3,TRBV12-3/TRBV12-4,CASSPPTQPTQYF,TGTGCCAGCAGTCCCCCAACGCAGCCTACGCAGTATTTT
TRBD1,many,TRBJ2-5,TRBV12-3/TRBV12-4,CASSLTGGAETQYF,TGTGCCAGCAGCCTAACAGGGGGCGCTGAGACCCAGTACTTC